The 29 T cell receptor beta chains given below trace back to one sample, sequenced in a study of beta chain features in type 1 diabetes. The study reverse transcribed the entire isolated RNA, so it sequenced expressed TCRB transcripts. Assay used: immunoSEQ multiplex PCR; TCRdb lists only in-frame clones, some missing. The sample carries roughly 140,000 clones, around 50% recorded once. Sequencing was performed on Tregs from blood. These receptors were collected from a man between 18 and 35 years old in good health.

As DNA, the CDR3 is TGCGCCAGCAGCTCACCCGGGACAGGCAGCCTCTACGAGCAGTACTTC. Translated: CASSSPGTGSLYEQYF. V usage is TRBV5-1 and J usage is TRBJ2-7, with 8 bases fitting TRBD1. The CDR3 contains 16 residues. Germline lookup yields CDR1 SGHRS and CDR2 YFSETQ. Germline trimming cut 3 bases from V and 3 bases from J; bases unmatched to any gene: 11.

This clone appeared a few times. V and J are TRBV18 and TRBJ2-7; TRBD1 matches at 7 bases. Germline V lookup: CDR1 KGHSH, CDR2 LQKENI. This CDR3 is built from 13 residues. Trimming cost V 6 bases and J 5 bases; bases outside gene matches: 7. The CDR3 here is CASSARTGDEQYF. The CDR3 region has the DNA TGTGCCAGCTCGGCCCGGACAGGAGACGAGCAGTACTTC. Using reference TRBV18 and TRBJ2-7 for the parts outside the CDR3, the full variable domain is NAGVMQNPRHLVRRRGQEARLRCSPMKGHSHVYWYRQLPEEGLKFMVYLQKENIIDESGMPKERFSAEFPKEGPSILRIQQVVRGDSAAYFCASSARTGDEQYFGPGTRLTVT.

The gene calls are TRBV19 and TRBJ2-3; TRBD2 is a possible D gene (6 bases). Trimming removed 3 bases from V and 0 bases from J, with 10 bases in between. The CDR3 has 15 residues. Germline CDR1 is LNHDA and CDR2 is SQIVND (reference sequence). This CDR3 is CASSIFRGSTDTQYF. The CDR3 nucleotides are TGTGCCAGTAGTATTTTTCGGGGGAGCACAGATACGCAGTATTTT.

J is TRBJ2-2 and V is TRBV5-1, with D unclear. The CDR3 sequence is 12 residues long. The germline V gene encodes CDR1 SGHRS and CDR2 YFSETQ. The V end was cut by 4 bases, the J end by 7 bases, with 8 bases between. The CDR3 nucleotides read TGCGCCAGCAGCCCAGGTTACGGGGAGCTGTTTTTT. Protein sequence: CASSPGYGELFF. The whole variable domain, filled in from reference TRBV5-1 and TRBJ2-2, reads KAGVTQTPRYLIKTRGQQVTLSCSPISGHRSVSWYQQTPGQGLQFLFEYFSETQRNKGNFPGRFSGRQFSNSRSEMNVSTLELGDSALYLCASSPGYGELFFGEGSRLTVL.

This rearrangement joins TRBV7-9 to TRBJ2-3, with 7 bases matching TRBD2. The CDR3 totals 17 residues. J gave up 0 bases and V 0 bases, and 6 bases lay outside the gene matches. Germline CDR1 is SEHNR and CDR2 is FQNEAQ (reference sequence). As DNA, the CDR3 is TGTGCCAGCAGCTTAGCGCAAACTAGCGACAGCACAGATACGCAGTATTTT. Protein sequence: CASSLAQTSDSTDTQYF.

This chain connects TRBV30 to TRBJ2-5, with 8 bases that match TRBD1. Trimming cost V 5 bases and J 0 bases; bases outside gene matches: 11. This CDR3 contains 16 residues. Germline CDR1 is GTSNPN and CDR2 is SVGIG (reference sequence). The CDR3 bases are TGTGCCTGGGGAAAAGGACAGGGAGGAGACCAAGAGACCCAGTACTTC. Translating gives CAWGKGQGGDQETQYF.

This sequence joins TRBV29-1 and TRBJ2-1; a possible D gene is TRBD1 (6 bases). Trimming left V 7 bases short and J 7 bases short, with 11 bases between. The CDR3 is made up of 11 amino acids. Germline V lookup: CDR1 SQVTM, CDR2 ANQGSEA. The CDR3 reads CSALRGNEQFF. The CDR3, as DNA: TGCAGCGCCTTGAGGGGGAATGAGCAGTTCTTC.

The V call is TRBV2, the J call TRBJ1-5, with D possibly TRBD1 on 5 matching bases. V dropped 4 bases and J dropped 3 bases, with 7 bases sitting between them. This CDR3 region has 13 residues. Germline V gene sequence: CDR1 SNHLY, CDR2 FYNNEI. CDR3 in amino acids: CASSGQFNQPQHF. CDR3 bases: TGTGCCAGCAGTGGACAGTTCAATCAGCCCCAGCATTTT.

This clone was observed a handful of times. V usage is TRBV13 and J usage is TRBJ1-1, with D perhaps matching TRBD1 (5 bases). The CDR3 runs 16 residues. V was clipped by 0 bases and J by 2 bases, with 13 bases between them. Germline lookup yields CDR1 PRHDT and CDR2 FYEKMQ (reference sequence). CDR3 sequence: CASSLGTGQINTEAFF. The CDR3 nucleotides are TGTGCCAGCAGCTTAGGGACTGGACAAATTAACACTGAAGCTTTCTTT. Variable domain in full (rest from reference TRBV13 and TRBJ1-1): AAGVIQSPRHLIKEKRETATLKCYPIPRHDTVYWYQQGPGQDPQFLISFYEKMQSDKGSIPDRFSAQQFSDYHSELNMSSLELGDSALYFCASSLGTGQINTEAFFGQGTRLTVV.

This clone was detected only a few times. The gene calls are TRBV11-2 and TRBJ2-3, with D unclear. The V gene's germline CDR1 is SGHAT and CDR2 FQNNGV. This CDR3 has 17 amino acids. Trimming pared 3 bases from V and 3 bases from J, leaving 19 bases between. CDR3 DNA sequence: TGTGCCAGCAGCTTTCGCAAGTGGGCCGAATCTACAGATACGCAGTATTTT. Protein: CASSFRKWAESTDTQYF.

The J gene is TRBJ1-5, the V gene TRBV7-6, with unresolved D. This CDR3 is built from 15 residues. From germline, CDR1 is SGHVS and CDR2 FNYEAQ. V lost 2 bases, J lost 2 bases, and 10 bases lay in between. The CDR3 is CASSLSLEGNQPQHF. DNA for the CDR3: TGTGCCAGCAGCTTAAGTTTGGAGGGCAATCAGCCCCAGCATTTT. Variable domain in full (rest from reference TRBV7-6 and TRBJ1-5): GAGVSQSPRYKVTKRGQDVALRCDPISGHVSLYWYRQALGQGPEFLTYFNYEAQQDKSGLPNDRFSAERPEGSISTLTIQRTEQRDSAMYRCASSLSLEGNQPQHFGDGTRLSIL.

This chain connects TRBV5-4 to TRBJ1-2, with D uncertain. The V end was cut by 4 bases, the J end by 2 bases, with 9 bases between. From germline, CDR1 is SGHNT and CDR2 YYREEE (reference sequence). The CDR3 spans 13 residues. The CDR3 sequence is CASSPDTNYGYTF. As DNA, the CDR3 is TGTGCCAGCAGCCCCGACACAAACTATGGCTACACCTTC.

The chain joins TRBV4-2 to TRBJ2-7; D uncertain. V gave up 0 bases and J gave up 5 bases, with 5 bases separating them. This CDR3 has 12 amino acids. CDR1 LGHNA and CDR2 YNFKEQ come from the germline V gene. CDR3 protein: CASSQDDNEQYF. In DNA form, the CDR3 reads TGTGCCAGCAGCCAAGATGACAACGAGCAGTACTTC.

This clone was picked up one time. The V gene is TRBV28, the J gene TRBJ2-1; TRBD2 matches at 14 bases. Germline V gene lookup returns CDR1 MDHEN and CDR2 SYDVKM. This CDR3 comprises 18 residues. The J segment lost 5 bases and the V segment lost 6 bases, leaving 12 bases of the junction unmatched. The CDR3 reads CASSPLRGLAGGNNEQFF. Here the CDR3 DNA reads TGTGCCAGCAGCCCCCTCCGAGGACTAGCGGGAGGAAACAATGAGCAGTTCTTC.

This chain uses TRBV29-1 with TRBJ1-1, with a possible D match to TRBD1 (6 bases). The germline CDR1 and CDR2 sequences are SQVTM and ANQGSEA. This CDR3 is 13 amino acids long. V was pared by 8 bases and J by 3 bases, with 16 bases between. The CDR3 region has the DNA TGCAGCACCGCACAGGGATGGGACACTGAAGCTTTCTTT. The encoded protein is CSTAQGWDTEAFF.

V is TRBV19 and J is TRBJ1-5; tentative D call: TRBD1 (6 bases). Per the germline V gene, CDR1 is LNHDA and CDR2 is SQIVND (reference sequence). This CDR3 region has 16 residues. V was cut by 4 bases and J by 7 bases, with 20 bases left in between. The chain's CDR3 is CASSTGRGRVRQPQHF. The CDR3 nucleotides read TGTGCCAGTAGTACGGGCAGGGGCAGGGTGAGGCAGCCCCAGCATTTT.

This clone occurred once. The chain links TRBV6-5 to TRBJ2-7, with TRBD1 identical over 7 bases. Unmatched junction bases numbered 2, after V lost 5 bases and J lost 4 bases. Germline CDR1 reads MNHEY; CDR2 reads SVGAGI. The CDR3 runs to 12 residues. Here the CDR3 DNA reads TGTGCCAGCAGTCAACAGGGGTACGAGCAGTACTTC. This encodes CASSQQGYEQYF.

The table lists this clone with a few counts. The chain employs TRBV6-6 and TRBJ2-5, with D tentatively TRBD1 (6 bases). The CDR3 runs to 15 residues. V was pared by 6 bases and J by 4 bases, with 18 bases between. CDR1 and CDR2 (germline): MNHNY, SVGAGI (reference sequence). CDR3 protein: CASSPGGGEPETQYF. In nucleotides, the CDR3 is TGTGCCAGCAGCCCCGGTGGGGGCGAACCAGAGACCCAGTACTTC.

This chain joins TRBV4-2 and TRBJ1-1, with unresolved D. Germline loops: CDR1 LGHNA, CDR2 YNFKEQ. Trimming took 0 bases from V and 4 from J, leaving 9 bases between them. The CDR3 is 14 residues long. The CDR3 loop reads CASSQERGATEAFF. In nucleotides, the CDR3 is TGTGCCAGCAGCCAAGAGCGGGGTGCCACTGAAGCTTTCTTT.

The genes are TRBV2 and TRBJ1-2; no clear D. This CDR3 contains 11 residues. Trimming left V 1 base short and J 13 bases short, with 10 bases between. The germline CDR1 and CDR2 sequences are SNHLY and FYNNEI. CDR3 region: CASSEVTRSTF. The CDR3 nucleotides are TGTGCCAGCAGTGAAGTAACGAGAAGCACCTTC.

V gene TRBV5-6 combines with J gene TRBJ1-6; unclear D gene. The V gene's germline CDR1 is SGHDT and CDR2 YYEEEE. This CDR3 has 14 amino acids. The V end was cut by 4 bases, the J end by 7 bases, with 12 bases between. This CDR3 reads CASSRQQSNSPLHF. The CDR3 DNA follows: TGTGCCAGCAGCCGGCAACAGTCGAATTCACCCCTCCACTTT. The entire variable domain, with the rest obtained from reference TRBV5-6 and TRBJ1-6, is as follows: DAGVTQSPTHLIKTRGQQVTLRCSPKSGHDTVSWYQQALGQGPQFIFQYYEEEERQRGNFPDRFSGHQFPNYSSELNVNALLLGDSALYLCASSRQQSNSPLHFGNGTRLTVT.

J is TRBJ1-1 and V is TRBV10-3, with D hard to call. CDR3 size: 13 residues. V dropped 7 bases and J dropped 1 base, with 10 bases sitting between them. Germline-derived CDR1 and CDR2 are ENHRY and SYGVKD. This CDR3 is CAITPGKNTEAFF. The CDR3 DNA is TGTGCCATCACTCCGGGGAAGAACACTGAAGCTTTCTTT.

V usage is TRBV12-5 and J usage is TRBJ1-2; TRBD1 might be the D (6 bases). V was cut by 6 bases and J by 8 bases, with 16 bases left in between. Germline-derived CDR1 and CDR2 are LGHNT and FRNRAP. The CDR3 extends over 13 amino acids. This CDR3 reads CASGSGTTKGYTF. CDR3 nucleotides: TGTGCTAGTGGATCCGGGACAACCAAAGGCTACACCTTC. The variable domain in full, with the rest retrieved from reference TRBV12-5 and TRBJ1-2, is DARVTQTPRHKVTEMGQEVTMRCQPILGHNTVFWYRQTMMQGLELLAYFRNRAPLDDSGMPKDRFSAEMPDATLATLKIQPSEPRDSAVYFCASGSGTTKGYTFGSGTRLTVV.

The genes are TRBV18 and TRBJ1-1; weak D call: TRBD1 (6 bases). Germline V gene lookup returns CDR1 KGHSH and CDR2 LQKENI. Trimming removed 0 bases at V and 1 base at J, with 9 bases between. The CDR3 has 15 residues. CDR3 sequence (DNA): TGTGCCAGCTCACCACCCGGGACACAGAACACTGAAGCTTTCTTT. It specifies CASSPPGTQNTEAFF.

The CDR3 bases are TGTGCCAGTCGCGGAGATGGAGGGGCCTACGAGCAGTACTTC. Encoded protein: CASRGDGGAYEQYF. V gene TRBV7-9 combines with J gene TRBJ2-7, with D perhaps matching TRBD2 (6 bases). The CDR3 spans 14 residues. The V gene's germline CDR1 is SEHNR and CDR2 FQNEAQ (reference sequence). The V end was cut by 9 bases, the J end by 2 bases, with 17 bases between.

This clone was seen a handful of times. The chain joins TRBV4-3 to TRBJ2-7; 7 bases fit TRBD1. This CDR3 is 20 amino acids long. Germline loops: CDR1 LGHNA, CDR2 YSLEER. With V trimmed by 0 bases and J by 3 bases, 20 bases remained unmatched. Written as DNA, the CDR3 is TGCGCCAGCAGCCAAGATGTTGGGGGTTTCGGGACAGTAGGGGTCTACGAGCAGTACTTC. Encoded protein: CASSQDVGGFGTVGVYEQYF.

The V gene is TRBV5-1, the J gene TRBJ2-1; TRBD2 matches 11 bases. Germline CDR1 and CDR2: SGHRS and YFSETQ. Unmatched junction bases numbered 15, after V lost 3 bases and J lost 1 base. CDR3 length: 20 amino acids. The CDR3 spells CASSSHLFSGRAGSYNEQFF. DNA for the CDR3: TGCGCCAGCAGCTCCCATTTGTTTAGCGGGAGGGCCGGGTCCTACAATGAGCAGTTCTTC.

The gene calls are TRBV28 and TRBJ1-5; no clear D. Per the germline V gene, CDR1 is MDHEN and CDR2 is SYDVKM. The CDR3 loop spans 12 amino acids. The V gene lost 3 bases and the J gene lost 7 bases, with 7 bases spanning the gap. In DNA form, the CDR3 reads TGTGCCAGCAGTTTTCGGGGACAGCCCCAGCATTTT. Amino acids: CASSFRGQPQHF.

CDR3 sequence (DNA): TGCGCCAGCAGCTTGGGGAGGCTAGCGGGGACATCCTACGAGCAGTACTTC. Translated: CASSLGRLAGTSYEQYF. V and J are TRBV5-1 and TRBJ2-7, with 9 bases aligning to TRBD2. V shed 0 bases, J shed 1 base, and the junction held 8 bases outside the gene matches. CDR3 size: 17 residues. Germline V lookup: CDR1 SGHRS, CDR2 YFSETQ. The full variable domain, rest sourced from reference TRBV5-1 and TRBJ2-7, is KAGVTQTPRYLIKTRGQQVTLSCSPISGHRSVSWYQQTPGQGLQFLFEYFSETQRNKGNFPGRFSGRQFSNSRSEMNVSTLELGDSALYLCASSLGRLAGTSYEQYFGPGTRLTVT.